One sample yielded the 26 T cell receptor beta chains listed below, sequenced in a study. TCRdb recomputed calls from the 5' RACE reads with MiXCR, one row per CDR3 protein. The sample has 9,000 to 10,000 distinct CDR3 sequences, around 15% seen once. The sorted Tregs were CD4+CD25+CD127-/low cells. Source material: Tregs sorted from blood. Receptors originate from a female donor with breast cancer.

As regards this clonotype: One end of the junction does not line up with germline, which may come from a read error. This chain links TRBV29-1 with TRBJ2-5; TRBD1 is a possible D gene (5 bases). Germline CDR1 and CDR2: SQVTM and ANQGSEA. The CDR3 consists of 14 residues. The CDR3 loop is CNVEDPDRQETQYF. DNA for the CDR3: TGCAACGTTGAAGATCCCGACAGACAAGAAACCCAGTACTTC.

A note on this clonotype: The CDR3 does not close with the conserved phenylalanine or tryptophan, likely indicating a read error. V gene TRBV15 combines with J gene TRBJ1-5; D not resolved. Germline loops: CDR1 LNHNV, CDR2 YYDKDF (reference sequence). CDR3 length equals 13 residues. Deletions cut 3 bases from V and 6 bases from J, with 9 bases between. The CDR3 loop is CATSRDGLQPQHL. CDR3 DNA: TGTGCCACCAGCAGGGATGGGCTTCAGCCCCAGCATCTT.

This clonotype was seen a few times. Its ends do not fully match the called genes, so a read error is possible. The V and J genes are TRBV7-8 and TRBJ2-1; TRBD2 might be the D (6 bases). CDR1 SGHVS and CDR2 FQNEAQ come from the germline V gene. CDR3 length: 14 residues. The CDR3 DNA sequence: TGTGTCAGCAGTTCAACCACTAGCTTCAATGAGCAGTTCTTC. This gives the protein CVSSSTTSFNEQFF.

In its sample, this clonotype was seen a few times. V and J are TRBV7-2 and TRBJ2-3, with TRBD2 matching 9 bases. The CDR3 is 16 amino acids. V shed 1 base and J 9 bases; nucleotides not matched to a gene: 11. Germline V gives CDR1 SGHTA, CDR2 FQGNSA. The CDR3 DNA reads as TGTGCCAGCAGCTTAGACCGGCGGGGGGGTGTGGGGACGCAGTATTTT. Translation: CASSLDRRGGVGTQYF. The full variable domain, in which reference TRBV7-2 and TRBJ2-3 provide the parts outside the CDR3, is GAGVSQSPSNKVTEKGKDVELRCDPISGHTALYWYRQSLGQGLEFLIYFQGNSAPDKSGLPSDRFSAERTGGSVSTLTIQRTQQEDSAVYLCASSLDRRGGVGTQYFGPGTRLTVL.

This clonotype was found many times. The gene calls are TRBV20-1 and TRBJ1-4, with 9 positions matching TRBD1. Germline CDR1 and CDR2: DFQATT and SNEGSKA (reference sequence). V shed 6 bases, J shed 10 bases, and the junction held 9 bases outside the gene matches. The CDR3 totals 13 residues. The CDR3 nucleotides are TGCAGTGCCAAGACAGGGGGAGGTGTAAAACTGTTTTTT. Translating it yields CSAKTGGGVKLFF.

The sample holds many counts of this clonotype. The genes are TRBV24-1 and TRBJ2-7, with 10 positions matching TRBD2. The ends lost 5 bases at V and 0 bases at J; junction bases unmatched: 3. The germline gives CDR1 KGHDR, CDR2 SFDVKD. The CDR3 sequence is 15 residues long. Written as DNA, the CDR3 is TGTGCCACCAGTGCAGCGGGGGGGAGCTCCTACGAGCAGTACTTC. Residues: CATSAAGGSSYEQYF.

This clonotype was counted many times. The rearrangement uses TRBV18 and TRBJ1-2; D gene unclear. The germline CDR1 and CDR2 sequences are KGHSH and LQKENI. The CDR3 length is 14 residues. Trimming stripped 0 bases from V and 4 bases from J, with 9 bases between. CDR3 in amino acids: CASSPPSPTYGYTF. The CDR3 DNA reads TGTGCCAGCTCACCACCATCCCCGACCTATGGCTACACCTTC. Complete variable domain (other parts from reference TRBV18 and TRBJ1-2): NAGVMQNPRHLVRRRGQEARLRCSPMKGHSHVYWYRQLPEEGLKFMVYLQKENIIDESGMPKERFSAEFPKEGPSILRIQQVVRGDSAAYFCASSPPSPTYGYTFGSGTRLTVV.

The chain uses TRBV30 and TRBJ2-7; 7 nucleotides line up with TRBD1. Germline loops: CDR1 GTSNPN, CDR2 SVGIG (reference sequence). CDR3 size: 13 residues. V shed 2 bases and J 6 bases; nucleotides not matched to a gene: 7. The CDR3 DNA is TGTGCCTGGAGTTTGGGACAGACGGGCGAGCAGTACTTC. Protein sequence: CAWSLGQTGEQYF. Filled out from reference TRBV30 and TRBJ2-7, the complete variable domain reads SQTIHQWPATLVQPVGSPLSLECTVEGTSNPNLYWYRQAAGRGLQLLFYSVGIGQISSEVPQNLSASRPQDRQFILSSKKLLLSDSGFYLCAWSLGQTGEQYFGPGTRLTVT.

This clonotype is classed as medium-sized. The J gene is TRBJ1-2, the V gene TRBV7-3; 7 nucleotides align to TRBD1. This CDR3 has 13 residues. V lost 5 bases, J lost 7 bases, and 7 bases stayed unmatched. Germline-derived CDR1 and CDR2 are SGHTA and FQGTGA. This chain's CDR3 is CASSEQGYGGYTF. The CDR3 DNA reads TGTGCCAGCAGCGAACAGGGGTATGGTGGCTACACCTTC.

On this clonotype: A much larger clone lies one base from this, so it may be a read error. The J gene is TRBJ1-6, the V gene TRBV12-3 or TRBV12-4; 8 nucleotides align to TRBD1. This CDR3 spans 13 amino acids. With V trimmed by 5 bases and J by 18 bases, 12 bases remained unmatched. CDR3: CASSPGQVPGSHF. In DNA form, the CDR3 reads TGTGCCAGCAGTCCGGGACAGGTGCCCGGGAGCCACTTT.

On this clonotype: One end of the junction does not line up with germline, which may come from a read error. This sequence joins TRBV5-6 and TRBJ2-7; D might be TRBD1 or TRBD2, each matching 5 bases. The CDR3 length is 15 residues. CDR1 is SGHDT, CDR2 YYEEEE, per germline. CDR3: CTSSLVQGPGYEQYF. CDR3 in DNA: TGTACCAGCAGCTTGGTGCAGGGACCTGGGTACGAGCAGTACTTT.

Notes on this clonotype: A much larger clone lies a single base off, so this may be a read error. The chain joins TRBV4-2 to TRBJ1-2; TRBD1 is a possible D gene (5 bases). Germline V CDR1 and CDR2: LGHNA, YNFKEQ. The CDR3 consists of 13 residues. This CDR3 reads CAGSQGRDYGYTF. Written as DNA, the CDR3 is TGTGCCGGCAGCCAGGGACGGGACTATGGCTACACCTTC.

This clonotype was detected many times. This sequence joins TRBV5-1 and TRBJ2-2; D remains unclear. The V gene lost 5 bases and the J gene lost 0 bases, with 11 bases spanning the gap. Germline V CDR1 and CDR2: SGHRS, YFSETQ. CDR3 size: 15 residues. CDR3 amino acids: CASRPPVANTGELFF. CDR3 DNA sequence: TGCGCCAGCAGACCCCCCGTTGCGAACACCGGGGAGCTGTTTTTT.

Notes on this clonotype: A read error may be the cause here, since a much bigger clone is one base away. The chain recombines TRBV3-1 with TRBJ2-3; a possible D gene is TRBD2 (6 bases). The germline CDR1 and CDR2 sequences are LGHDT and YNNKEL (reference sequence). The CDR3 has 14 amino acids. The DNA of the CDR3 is TGTGCCAGCAGTAAAAGGGAGGTACCAGATACGCAGTGTTTT. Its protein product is CASSKREVPDTQCF.

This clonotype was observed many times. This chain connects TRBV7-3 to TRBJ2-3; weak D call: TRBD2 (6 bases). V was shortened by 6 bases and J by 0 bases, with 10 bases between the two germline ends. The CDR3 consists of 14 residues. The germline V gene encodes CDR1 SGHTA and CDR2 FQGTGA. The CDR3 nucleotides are TGTGCCAGCAGGGCCGGGACTAGCACAGATACGCAGTATTTT. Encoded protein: CASRAGTSTDTQYF.

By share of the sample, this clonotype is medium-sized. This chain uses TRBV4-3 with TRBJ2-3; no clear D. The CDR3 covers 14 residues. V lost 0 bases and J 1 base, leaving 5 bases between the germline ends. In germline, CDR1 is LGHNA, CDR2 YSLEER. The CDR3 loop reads CASSQDLGTDTQYF. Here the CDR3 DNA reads TGCGCCAGCAGCCAAGATCTGGGCACAGATACGCAGTATTTT.

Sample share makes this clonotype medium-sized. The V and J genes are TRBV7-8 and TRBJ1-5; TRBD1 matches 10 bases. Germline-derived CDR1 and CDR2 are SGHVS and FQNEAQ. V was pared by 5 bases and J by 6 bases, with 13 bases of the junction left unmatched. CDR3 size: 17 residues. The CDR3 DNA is TGTGCCAGCAGCCTGAGACCTCCGGGACAGGGGCTTCAGCCCCAGCATTTT. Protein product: CASSLRPPGQGLQPQHF.

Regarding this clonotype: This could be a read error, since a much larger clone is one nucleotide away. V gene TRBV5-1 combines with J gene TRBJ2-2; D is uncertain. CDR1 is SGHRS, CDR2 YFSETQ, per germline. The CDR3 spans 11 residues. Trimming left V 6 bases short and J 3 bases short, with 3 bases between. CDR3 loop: CASTHTGELFF. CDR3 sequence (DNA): TGCGCCAGCACCCACACCGGGGAGCTGTTTTTT.

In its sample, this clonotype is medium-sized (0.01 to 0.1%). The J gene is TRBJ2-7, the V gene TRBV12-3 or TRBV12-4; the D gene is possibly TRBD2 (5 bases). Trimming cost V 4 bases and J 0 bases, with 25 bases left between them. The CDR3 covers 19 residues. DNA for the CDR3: TGTGCCAGCAGTTACCAGCACCGGCGGGCTACCTGGAGCTCCTACGAGCAGTACTTC. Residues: CASSYQHRRATWSSYEQYF.

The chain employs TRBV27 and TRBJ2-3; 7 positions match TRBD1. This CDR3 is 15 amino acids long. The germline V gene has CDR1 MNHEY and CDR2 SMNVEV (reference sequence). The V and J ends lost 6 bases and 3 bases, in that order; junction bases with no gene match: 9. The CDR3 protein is CASRLRDRLTDTQYF. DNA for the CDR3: TGTGCCAGCAGGCTAAGGGACAGACTAACAGATACGCAGTATTTT.

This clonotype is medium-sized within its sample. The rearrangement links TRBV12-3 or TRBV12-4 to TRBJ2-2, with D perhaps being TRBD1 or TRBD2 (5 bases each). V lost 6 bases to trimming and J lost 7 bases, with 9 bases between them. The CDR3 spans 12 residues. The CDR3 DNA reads TGTGCCAGCAGGGGGGAAAACGGGGAGCTGTTTTTT. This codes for CASRGENGELFF.

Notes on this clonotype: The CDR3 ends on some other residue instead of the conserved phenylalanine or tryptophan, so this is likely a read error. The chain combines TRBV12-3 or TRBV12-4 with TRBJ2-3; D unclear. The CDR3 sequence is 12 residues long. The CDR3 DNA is TGTGCCGGCAGCCTAATGTCAGATACGCAGTATCTT. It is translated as CAGSLMSDTQYL.

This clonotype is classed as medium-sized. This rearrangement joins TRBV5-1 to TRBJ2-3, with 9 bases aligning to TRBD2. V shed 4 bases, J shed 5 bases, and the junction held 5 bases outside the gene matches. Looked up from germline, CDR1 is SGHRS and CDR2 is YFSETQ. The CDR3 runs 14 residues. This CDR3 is CASSDLAGRDTQYF. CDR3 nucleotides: TGCGCCAGCAGCGATCTAGCGGGGAGAGATACGCAGTATTTT. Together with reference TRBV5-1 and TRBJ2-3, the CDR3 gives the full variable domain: KAGVTQTPRYLIKTRGQQVTLSCSPISGHRSVSWYQQTPGQGLQFLFEYFSETQRNKGNFPGRFSGRQFSNSRSEMNVSTLELGDSALYLCASSDLAGRDTQYFGPGTRLTVL.

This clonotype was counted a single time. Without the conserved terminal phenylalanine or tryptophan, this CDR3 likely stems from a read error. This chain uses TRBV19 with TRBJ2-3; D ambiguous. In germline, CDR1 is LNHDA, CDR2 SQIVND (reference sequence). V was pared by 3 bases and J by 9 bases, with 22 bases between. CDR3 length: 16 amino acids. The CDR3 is CASSIGRSLGQDTQYV. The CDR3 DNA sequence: TGTGCCAGTAGTATCGGACGTTCACTGGGCCAAGACACGCAGTATGTT.

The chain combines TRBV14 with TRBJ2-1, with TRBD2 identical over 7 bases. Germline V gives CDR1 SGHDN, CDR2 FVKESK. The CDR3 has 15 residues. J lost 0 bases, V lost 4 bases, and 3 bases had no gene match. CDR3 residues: CASSPSGSSYNEQFF. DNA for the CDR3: TGTGCCAGCAGCCCTAGCGGTAGCTCCTACAATGAGCAGTTCTTC. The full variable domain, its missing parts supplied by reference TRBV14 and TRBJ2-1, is EAGVTQFPSHSVIEKGQTVTLRCDPISGHDNLYWYRRVMGKEIKFLLHFVKESKQDESGMPNNRFLAERTGGTYSTLKVQPAELEDSGVYFCASSPSGSSYNEQFFGPGTRLTVL.

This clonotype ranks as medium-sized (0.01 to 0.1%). CDR3 nucleotide sequence: TGCGCCAGCAGCGGCCAAAATTACTATGGCTACACCTTC. Amino acids: CASSGQNYYGYTF. V gene TRBV5-1 combines with J gene TRBJ1-2; D gene uncertain. Germline CDR1 reads SGHRS; CDR2 reads YFSETQ. Trimming cost V 4 bases and J 3 bases, with 10 bases left between them. The CDR3 length is 13 residues.